The clone carrying this T cell receptor beta chain was picked up one time. The sample is drawn from a study of blood T cell repertoires in COVID-19. CDR1 is LGHNA, CDR2 YNFKEQ, per germline. CDR3 length: 16 residues. Germline trimming cut 0 bases from V and 1 base from J; bases unmatched to any gene: 3. Repertoires were generated with immunoSEQ multiplex PCR, while TCRdb's copy carries only in-frame clones and drops some. Among some 16,000 clones listed, roughly nine tenths were seen once. What was sequenced was peripheral blood. This sequence originates from a human donor in a cohort sampled during active COVID-19. V is TRBV4-2 and J is TRBJ2-5; 9 bases are a match to TRBD2. The CDR3 coding sequence is TGTGCCAGCAGCCAAGATCGACTAGCGGTCCAAGAGACCCAGTACTTC. It codes for CASSQDRLAVQETQYF.